Listed below are T cell receptor beta chains from one sample, sequenced in a study of T cell responses to AZD1222 COVID-19 vaccine. The data were produced by immunoSEQ multiplex PCR, yet TCRdb's version contains in-frame clones alone and is incomplete. The table includes 130,000 to 150,000 clones, about 91% detected once. The sequencing used peripheral blood, collected on day 0 of AZD1222 vaccination. The receptors stem from an adult in good health. Both conserved end residues are part of each CDR3. The D gene is left open where the match is weak. Size tells how often a clone was seen (once, few, many) or the class of an expanded clone, and some rows leave it out.

clone_size	v_call	d_call	cdr3_length	j_call	cdr3_nt	cdr3_aa
NA	TRBV6-5	TRBD2	16	TRBJ2-5	TGTGCCAGCAGTTCTTGGGGGAGGGCGGGCGAAGAGACCCAGTACTTC	CASSSWGRAGEETQYF
NA	TRBV4-2	NA	15	TRBJ2-3	TGTGCCAGCAGCCAACGGACGGGGAGCACAGATACGCAGTATTTT	CASSQRTGSTDTQYF
NA	TRBV7-2	TRBD1	12	TRBJ2-2	TGTGCCAGCAGCTTGGACAGGGCAAAGGTGTTTTTT	CASSLDRAKVFF
NA	TRBV7-2	NA	12	TRBJ1-2	TGTGCCAGCAGCTTAGTCCCCTATGGCTACACCTTC	CASSLVPYGYTF
NA	TRBV24-1	NA	17	TRBJ2-1	TGTGCCACCAGTGGGGCTGGTAGTCCCGAGGGAAGGAATGAGCAGTTCTTC	CATSGAGSPEGRNEQFF
NA	TRBV28	NA	16	TRBJ2-7	TGTGCCAGCAGCTTTTCCGCGGACGGATACTCCTACGAGCAGTACTTC	CASSFSADGYSYEQYF
NA	TRBV30	NA	13	TRBJ2-5	TGTGCCTGGAGTGATGTGCTCCAAGAGACCCAGTACTTC	CAWSDVLQETQYF
NA	TRBV28	NA	12	TRBJ1-2	TGTGCCAGCAGTTTAAGGGCGTATGGCTACACCTTC	CASSLRAYGYTF
NA	TRBV11-2	NA	16	TRBJ1-3	TGTGCCAGCAGCTTGGCGGGGCGGAGCTCTGGAAACACCATATATTTT	CASSLAGRSSGNTIYF
NA	TRBV4-1	NA	14	TRBJ2-7	TGCGCCAGCAGCCAAGATATATGGGGGTACGAGCAGTACTTC	CASSQDIWGYEQYF
once	TRBV18	NA	17	TRBJ1-5	TGTGCCAGCTCACCGCCCTCGCTGGGGGGGGCTAATCAGCCCCAGCATTTT	CASSPPSLGGANQPQHF
NA	TRBV6-5	NA	15	TRBJ2-7	TGTGCCAGCAGTCTAACACACAGGGAACTGGGGGAGCAGTACTTC	CASSLTHRELGEQYF
NA	TRBV2	TRBD1	17	TRBJ2-5	TGTGCCAGCAGACCTGGGACAGGCCAACGAAACGACGAGACCCAGTACTTC	CASRPGTGQRNDETQYF
NA	TRBV4-2	TRBD2	16	TRBJ2-5	TGTGCCAGCAGTCTGACTAGCGGGGACATAAGATCGACCCAGTACTTC	CASSLTSGDIRSTQYF
once	TRBV28	NA	12	TRBJ1-1	TGTGCCAGCAAGACCGGGAACACTGAAGCTTTCTTT	CASKTGNTEAFF
NA	TRBV9	TRBD2	15	TRBJ2-1	TGTGCCAGCAGCTTAAGCGGGGATAACTACAATGAGCAGTTCTTC	CASSLSGDNYNEQFF
NA	TRBV6-5	NA	14	TRBJ1-2	TGTGCCAGCAGTTACTCGGGGGGCGGAGATGGCTACACCTTC	CASSYSGGGDGYTF
NA	TRBV5-4	TRBD1	16	TRBJ2-2	TGTGCCAGCAGCTTGGGGGCAGGGGGGAACACCGGGGAGCTGTTTTTT	CASSLGAGGNTGELFF
once	TRBV9	TRBD2	14	TRBJ2-5	TGTGCCAGCAGCGTAGCGGGGGGGCAAGAGACCCAGTACTTC	CASSVAGGQETQYF
once	TRBV30	NA	17	TRBJ1-3	TGTGCCTGGAGTGTACTTCCCTCCTCCTTCTCTGGAAACACCATATATTTT	CAWSVLPSSFSGNTIYF
NA	TRBV11-3	TRBD1	14	TRBJ1-1	TGTGCCAGCAGCCAACAGGGGATGAACACTGAAGCTTTCTTT	CASSQQGMNTEAFF
NA	TRBV10-3	NA	14	TRBJ1-3	TGTGCCATTCGGGGACAACTCTCTGGAAACACCATATATTTT	CAIRGQLSGNTIYF